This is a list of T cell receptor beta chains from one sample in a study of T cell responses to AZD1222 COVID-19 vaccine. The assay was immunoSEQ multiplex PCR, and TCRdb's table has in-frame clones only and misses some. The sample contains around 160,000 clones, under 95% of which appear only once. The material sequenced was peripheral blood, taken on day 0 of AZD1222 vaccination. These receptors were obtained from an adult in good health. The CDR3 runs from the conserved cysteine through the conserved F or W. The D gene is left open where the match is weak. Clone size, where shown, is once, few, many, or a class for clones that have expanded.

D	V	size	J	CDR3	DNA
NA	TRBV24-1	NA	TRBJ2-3	CATSDFDRTQYF	TGTGCCACCAGTGATTTCGACCGTACGCAGTATTTT
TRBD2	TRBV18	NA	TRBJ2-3	CASSPVAGATDTQYF	TGTGCCAGCTCACCAGTAGCGGGAGCGACAGATACGCAGTATTTT
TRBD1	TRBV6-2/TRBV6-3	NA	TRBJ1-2	CASSQPGQGYGYTF	TGTGCCAGCAGTCAACCGGGACAGGGCTACGGCTACACCTTC
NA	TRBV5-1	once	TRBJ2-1	CASSLGGGRLREQFF	TGCGCCAGCAGCTTGGGTGGCGGCCGGCTGAGAGAGCAGTTCTTC
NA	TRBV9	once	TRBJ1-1	CASSDPPGGTEAFF	TGTGCCAGCAGCGACCCCCCGGGGGGGACTGAAGCTTTCTTT
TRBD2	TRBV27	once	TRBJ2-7	CASSSTLAGGGDEQYF	TGTGCCAGCAGTTCCACCCTAGCGGGAGGGGGGGACGAGCAGTACTTC
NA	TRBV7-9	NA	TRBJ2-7	CASSLVDGEWYF	TGTGCCAGCAGCTTAGTCGATGGCGAATGGTACTTC
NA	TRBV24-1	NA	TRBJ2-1	CATGTSYNEQFF	TGTGCCACCGGGACATCTTACAATGAGCAGTTCTTC
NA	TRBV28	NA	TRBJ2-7	CASSPNAGLRSYEQYF	TGTGCCAGCAGTCCCAATGCCGGGCTCCGCTCCTACGAGCAGTACTTC
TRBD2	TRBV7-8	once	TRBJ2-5	CASSRELAGIETQYF	TGTGCCAGCAGCCGAGAACTAGCGGGGATTGAGACCCAGTACTTC
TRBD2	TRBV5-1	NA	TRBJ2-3	CASSLAAGAGATTDTQYF	TGCGCCAGCAGCTTGGCCGCGGGAGCGGGGGCCACCACAGATACGCAGTATTTT
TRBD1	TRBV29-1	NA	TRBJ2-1	CSVEEPGQNYNEQFF	TGCAGCGTTGAAGAGCCGGGACAGAATTACAATGAGCAGTTCTTC
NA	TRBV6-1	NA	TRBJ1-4	CASSENRATNEKLFF	TGTGCCAGCAGTGAAAACCGGGCAACTAATGAAAAACTGTTTTTT
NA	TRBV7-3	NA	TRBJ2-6	CASSSQTGANVLTF	TGTGCCAGCAGCTCACAGACTGGGGCCAACGTCCTGACTTTC
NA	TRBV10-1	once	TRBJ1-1	CAIENRVCGTEAFF	TGCGCCATCGAAAACAGGGTTTGTGGAACTGAAGCTTTCTTT
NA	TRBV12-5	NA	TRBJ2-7	CASGLTPYEQYF	TGTGCTAGTGGTTTGACCCCCTACGAGCAGTACTTC
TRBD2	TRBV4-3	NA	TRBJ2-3	CASSRGLAGGPGDTQYF	TGCGCCAGCAGCCGAGGACTAGCGGGGGGGCCGGGGGATACGCAGTATTTT
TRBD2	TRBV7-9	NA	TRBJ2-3	CASSFPMGLAGGRTDTQYF	TGTGCCAGCAGCTTTCCGATGGGACTAGCGGGAGGTCGCACAGATACGCAGTATTTT
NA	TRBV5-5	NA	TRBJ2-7	CASSFDPRNEQYF	TGTGCCAGCAGCTTCGACCCCCGGAACGAGCAGTACTTC
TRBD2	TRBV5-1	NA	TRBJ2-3	CASSITPGLVFSDTQYF	TGCGCCAGCAGCATTACACCGGGACTAGTTTTTTCAGATACGCAGTATTTT
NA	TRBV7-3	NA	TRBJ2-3	CASSLISAGTDTQYF	TGTGCCAGCAGCTTAATTTCGGCTGGAACAGATACGCAGTATTTT
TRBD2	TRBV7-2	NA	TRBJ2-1	CASSGLAGTYNEQFF	TGTGCCAGCAGCGGACTAGCGGGTACCTACAATGAGCAGTTCTTC
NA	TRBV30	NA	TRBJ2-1	CAWSREGNEQFF	TGTGCCTGGAGTAGAGAGGGCAATGAGCAGTTCTTC
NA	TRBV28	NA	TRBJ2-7	CATSEGGKRYEQYF	TGTGCCACTTCGGAAGGAGGTAAGAGATACGAGCAGTACTTC
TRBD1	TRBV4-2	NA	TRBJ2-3	CASSQLLSGTGTDTQYF	TGTGCCAGCAGCCAGCTACTTTCCGGGACAGGGACAGATACGCAGTATTTT
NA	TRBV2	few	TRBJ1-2	CASSRPGAYGYTF	TGTGCCAGCAGTAGACCGGGGGCGTACGGCTACACCTTC
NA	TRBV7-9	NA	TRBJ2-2	CASRPDTGELFF	TGTGCCAGCAGACCCGACACCGGGGAGCTGTTTTTT
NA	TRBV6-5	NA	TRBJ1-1	CASMTGVLTEAFF	TGTGCCAGCATGACGGGGGTTCTCACTGAAGCTTTCTTT
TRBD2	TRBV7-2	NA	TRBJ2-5	CASSLTSSGLGETQYF	TGTGCCAGCAGCTTAACGTCTAGCGGGTTGGGGGAGACCCAGTACTTC
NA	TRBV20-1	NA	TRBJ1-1	CSAAGTEAFF	TGCAGTGCTGCCGGTACCGAAGCTTTCTTT
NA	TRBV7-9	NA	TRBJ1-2	CASSLGGAGYGYTF	TGTGCCAGCAGCTTAGGGGGGGCTGGCTATGGCTACACCTTC
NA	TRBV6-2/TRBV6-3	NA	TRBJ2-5	CASSPLGTQYF	TGTGCCAGCAGTCCCCTTGGGACCCAGTACTTC
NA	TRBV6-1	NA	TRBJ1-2	CASSEGPGRNYGYTF	TGTGCCAGCAGTGAAGGCCCAGGGCGGAACTATGGCTACACCTTC
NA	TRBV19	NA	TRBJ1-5	CASSIAPGRDNQPQHF	TGTGCCAGTAGTATAGCTCCGGGGAGGGACAATCAGCCCCAGCATTTT
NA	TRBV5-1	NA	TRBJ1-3	CASSPGGGSGNTIYF	TGCGCCAGCAGCCCCGGGGGGGGCTCGGGAAACACCATATATTTT
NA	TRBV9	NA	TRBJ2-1	CASSVAEGGTYEQFF	TGTGCCAGCAGCGTAGCGGAGGGCGGCACCTATGAGCAGTTCTTC
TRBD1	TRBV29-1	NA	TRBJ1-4	CSASRGQNEKLFF	TGCAGCGCCAGCAGGGGGCAAAATGAAAAACTGTTTTTT
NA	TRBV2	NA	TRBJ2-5	CASISGRGRTETQYF	TGTGCCAGCATTTCTGGGAGGGGGCGCACAGAGACCCAGTACTTC
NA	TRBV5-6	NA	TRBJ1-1	CASSPKRVNTEAFF	TGTGCCAGCAGCCCCAAACGCGTGAACACTGAAGCTTTCTTT
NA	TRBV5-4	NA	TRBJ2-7	CASSLRTQSRYEQYF	TGTGCCAGCAGCTTACGGACCCAATCGCGTTACGAGCAGTACTTC
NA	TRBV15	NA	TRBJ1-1	CATSRDREGMDTEAFF	TGTGCCACCAGCAGAGATCGAGAAGGGATGGACACTGAAGCTTTCTTT
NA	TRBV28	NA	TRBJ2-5	CASSRWDTQETQYF	TGTGCCAGCAGCCGCTGGGACACCCAAGAGACCCAGTACTTC
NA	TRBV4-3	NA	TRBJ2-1	CASSQDRTTNEQFF	TGCGCCAGCAGCCAAGATCGGACAACCAATGAGCAGTTCTTC
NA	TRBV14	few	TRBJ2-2	CASSPPWGHTNTGELFF	TGTGCCAGCAGCCCCCCCTGGGGACATACGAACACCGGGGAGCTGTTTTTT
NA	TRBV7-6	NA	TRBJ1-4	CASSSPGILANEKLFF	TGTGCCAGCAGCTCGCCGGGGATTCTGGCTAATGAAAAACTGTTTTTT
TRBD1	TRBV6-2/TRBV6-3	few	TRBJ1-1	CASSPQAGGNTEAFF	TGTGCCAGCAGCCCACAGGCAGGGGGGAACACTGAAGCTTTCTTT
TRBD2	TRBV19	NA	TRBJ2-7	CASSRLAGLPHEQYF	TGTGCCAGTAGTAGACTAGCGGGACTTCCCCACGAGCAGTACTTC
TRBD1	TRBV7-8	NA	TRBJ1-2	CASSSLDRVDSYGYTF	TGTGCCAGCAGCTCGCTGGACAGGGTGGACTCCTATGGCTACACCTTC
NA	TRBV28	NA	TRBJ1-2	CASSLGRSNYGYTF	TGTGCCAGCAGTTTAGGACGTTCTAACTATGGCTACACCTTC
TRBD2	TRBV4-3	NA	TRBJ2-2	CASRPNRGLAGKVGELFF	TGCGCCAGCAGACCTAACAGGGGACTAGCGGGAAAGGTCGGGGAGCTGTTTTTT